This TCR beta chain comes out of a study of T cell responses to AZD1222 COVID-19 vaccine. General study results and limits: Baseline serostatus was positive in only a handful of AZD1222 recipients. Donors were chiefly white British, with a greater number of females, and clonal diversity was perhaps underestimated. After two AZD1222 doses, spike-specific TCR breadth and depth rose versus day 0.

TCRdb's copy holds only in-frame clones and misses some; the assay was immunoSEQ multiplex PCR. The data contain roughly 150,000 clones, about 89% of them seen just once; the ten biggest clones take up around 5%. For this clone: The antigen remains undetermined.

Trimming took 4 bases from V and 0 from J, leaving 25 bases between them. There are 20 residues in the CDR3. Germline assignment: CDR1 KGHSH and CDR2 LQKENI. The chain carries TRBV18 and TRBJ1-3, with a possible D match to TRBD1 (6 bases). The source was peripheral blood, collected on day 0 of AZD1222 vaccination. This sequence originates from an adult in good health. The CDR3 bases are TGTGCCAGCTCACGCCGGAGGGGGGTCGCCTACAAGAGCTCTGGAAACACCATATATTTT. Protein: CASSRRRGVAYKSSGNTIYF. Supplemented by reference TRBV18 and TRBJ1-3, the full variable domain reads NAGVMQNPRHLVRRRGQEARLRCSPMKGHSHVYWYRQLPEEGLKFMVYLQKENIIDESGMPKERFSAEFPKEGPSILRIQQVVRGDSAAYFCASSRRRGVAYKSSGNTIYFGEGSWLTVV.